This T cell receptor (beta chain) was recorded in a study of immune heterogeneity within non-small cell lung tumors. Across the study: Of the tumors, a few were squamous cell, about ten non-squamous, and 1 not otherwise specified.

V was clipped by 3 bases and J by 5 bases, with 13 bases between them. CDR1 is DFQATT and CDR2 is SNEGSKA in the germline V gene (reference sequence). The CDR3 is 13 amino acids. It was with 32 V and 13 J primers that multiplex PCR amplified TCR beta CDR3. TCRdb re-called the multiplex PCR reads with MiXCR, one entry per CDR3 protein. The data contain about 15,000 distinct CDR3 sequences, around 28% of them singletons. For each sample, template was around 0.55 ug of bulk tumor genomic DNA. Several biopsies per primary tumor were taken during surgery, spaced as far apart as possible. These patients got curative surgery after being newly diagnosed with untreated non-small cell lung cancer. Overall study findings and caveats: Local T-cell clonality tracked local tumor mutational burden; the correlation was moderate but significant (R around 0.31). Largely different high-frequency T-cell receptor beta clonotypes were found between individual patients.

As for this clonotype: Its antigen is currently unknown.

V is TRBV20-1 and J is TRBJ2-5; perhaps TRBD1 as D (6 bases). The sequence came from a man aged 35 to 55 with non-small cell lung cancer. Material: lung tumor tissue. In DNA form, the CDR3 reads TGCAGTGCTAGTGGGGGCTGGGTTGAGACCCAGTACTTC. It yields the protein CSASGGWVETQYF.